A selection of T cell receptor beta chains follows, all from one sample in a study of blood T cell repertoires in COVID-19. Clones were sequenced by immunoSEQ multiplex PCR, and TCRdb holds only the in-frame ones, with some missing. The repertoire holds about 350,000 clones, with 88% as singletons. Material for sequencing was PBMCs or T cells enriched from blood (not recorded which). The receptors originated from a woman between 25 and 40 years old who had been exposed to COVID-19. The CDR3 runs from the conserved cysteine through the conserved F or W. The order of the fields is V gene, J gene, CDR3 protein.

TRBV12-5	TRBJ2-2	CASGPHLGLAGQATGELFF
TRBV5-1	TRBJ2-7	CASSLALDRITYEQYF
TRBV9	TRBJ1-2	CASSTKIARGLYGYTF
TRBV5-1	TRBJ2-3	CASSFTGGTDTQYF
TRBV5-1	TRBJ2-1	CASSLALTSGSIGGGEFF
TRBV7-9	TRBJ2-5	CASSSGMASGTMAQYF
TRBV27	TRBJ1-5	CASSLKGGGVSNQPQHF
TRBV27	TRBJ2-1	CASSPFYGSNEQFF
TRBV24-1	TRBJ1-5	CATSAAQGPRNQPQHF
TRBV7-6	TRBJ1-2	CASSLGQGRDGYTF
TRBV5-1	TRBJ2-5	CASSLLGQEETQYF
TRBV28	TRBJ2-5	CASSTLAGGPETQYF
TRBV27	TRBJ2-2	CASSFITANTGELFF
TRBV2	TRBJ2-7	CASRGTGVEYEQYF
TRBV12-3/TRBV12-4	TRBJ1-6	CASGRDSQSPLHF
TRBV30	TRBJ1-1	CAWITQIEAFF
TRBV5-1	TRBJ1-1	CARSLPDSPLNTEAFF
TRBV4-1	TRBJ2-1	CASSPDRGSYNEQFF
TRBV5-1	TRBJ1-2	CASSLGGTGGDGYTF
TRBV7-9	TRBJ1-3	CASSLARDRGNTIYF
TRBV7-9	TRBJ2-7	CASSFSGTGQYF
TRBV11-1	TRBJ1-1	CASSPGQGAMNTEAFF
TRBV5-6	TRBJ1-2	CASSLSQGARNYGYTF
TRBV30	TRBJ2-5	CAWSGGRNLYQETQYF
TRBV3-1/TRBV3-2	TRBJ1-2	CASRGHEAYGYTF
TRBV7-2	TRBJ2-7	CASSFGDRQGNGQYF
TRBV7-3	TRBJ1-1	CASSQTGNTETEAFF
TRBV6-4	TRBJ2-4	CASSDGTSGSNIQYF
TRBV5-1	TRBJ1-2	CASSPGQITYGYTF
TRBV5-1	TRBJ1-5	CASSLAGSGQPQHF